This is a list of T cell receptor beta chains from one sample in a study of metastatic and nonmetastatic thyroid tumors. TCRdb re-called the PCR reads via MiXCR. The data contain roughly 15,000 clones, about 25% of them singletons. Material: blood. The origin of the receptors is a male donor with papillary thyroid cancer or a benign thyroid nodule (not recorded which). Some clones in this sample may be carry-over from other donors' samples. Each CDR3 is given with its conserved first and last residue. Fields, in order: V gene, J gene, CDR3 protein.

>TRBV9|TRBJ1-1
CASSFLGQGGTEAFF
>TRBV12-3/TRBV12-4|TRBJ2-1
CASRRDSGRSYNEQFF
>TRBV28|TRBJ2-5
CASSSDSPPQETQYF
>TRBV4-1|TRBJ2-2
CASSPPGLVSGELFF
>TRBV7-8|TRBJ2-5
CASSQSGRSPETQYF
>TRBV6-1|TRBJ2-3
CASSDGSTITDTQYF
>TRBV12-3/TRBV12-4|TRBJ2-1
CASSLYYNPDNEQFF
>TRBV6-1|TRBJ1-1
CASSETFSHTGGVTEAFF
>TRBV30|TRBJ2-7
CACLSGTAQVSYEQYF
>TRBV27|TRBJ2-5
CASSSQGKETQYF
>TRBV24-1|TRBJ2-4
CATSPAGSKNIQYF
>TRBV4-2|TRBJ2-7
CASSQESPTSGSQPYEQYF
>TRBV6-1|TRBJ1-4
CACAGGSSEKLFF
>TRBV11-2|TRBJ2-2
CASTPPPGQQNTGELFF
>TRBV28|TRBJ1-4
CASSLNGSGEKLFF
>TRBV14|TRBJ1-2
CASSEEGAANYGYTF
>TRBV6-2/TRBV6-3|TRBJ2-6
CASSYSSGANVLTF
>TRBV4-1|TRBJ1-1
CASSNTIGVGVSEAFF
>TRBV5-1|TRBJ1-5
CASSFGERNQPQHF
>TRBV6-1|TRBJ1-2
CASSLQPGTQYGYTF
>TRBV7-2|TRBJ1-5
CASSLGLNQPQHF
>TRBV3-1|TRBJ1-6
CASSQGWGIVNSPLHF
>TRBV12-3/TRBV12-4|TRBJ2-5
CASSAAATQYF
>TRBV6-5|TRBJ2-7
CASSYEAWTAYEQCF
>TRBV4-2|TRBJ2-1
CASSRTPNEQFF
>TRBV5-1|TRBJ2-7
CASILASGGFSYEQYF
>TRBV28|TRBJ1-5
CASILPNQPQHF
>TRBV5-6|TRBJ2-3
CASSKHGDPSTDTQYF
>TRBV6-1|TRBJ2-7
CASSGGSVLEQYF
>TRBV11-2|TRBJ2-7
CASSPTADPSYEQYF
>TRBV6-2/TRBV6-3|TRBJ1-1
CASSFWDRGMNTEAFF
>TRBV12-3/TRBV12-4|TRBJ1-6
CASKGQLNSPLHF
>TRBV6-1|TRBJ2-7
CASSVRDLYEQYF